The 3 T cell receptor beta chains below all came from one sample that was sequenced in a study of cytomegalovirus exposure and HLA in healthy donors. Primers included in the PCR were 60 Vbeta and 13 Jbeta primers. Here immunoSEQ multiplex PCR was the method, and the copy in TCRdb shows in-frame clones only, minus some. This table has under 200,000 clones, 70% to 90% appearing once. What was sequenced was PBMCs. These receptors all come from a man between 18 and 29 years old in good health and CMV-seropositive.

The rearrangement joins TRBV7-8 to TRBJ2-3, with TRBD1 identical over 8 bases. The V and J ends lost 7 bases and 6 bases, in that order; junction bases with no gene match: 9. This CDR3 is 14 amino acids long. Germline assignment: CDR1 SGHVS and CDR2 FQNEAQ. The CDR3 nucleotides read TGTGCCAGCATCCCTGTCAGGGGGCGGGATACGCAGTATTTT. It encodes CASIPVRGRDTQYF.

The gene calls are TRBV5-6 and TRBJ2-1, with 7 bases identical to TRBD2. Trimming at V came to 2 bases and at J to 2 bases, leaving 1 base not matched to a gene. The CDR3 totals 14 residues. CDR1 is SGHDT, CDR2 YYEEEE, per germline. The CDR3 DNA is TGTGCCAGCAGCTTACGGGGGGCCTACAATGAGCAGTTCTTC. Protein: CASSLRGAYNEQFF.

This chain joins TRBV29-1 and TRBJ2-1; 12 positions match TRBD2. CDR1 and CDR2 (germline): SQVTM, ANQGSEA. This CDR3 is built from 15 residues. Trimming at V came to 3 bases and at J to 6 bases, leaving 6 bases not matched to a gene. The DNA for the CDR3 is TGCAGCGTTGATGCGGCTAGCGGGGGGGCCAATGAGCAGTTCTTC. Amino acid sequence: CSVDAASGGANEQFF.